The subject of this entry is one TCR beta chain. Some clones are missing from TCRdb's copy, which holds only in-frame ones; the method was immunoSEQ multiplex PCR. The sample has over a million clones, roughly 96% seen once; the top ten hold roughly 1.1%. The source of the sample is a study of shared clonotypes between healthy human individuals. Per the germline V gene, CDR1 is GTSNPN and CDR2 is SVGIG (reference sequence). The CDR3 is made up of 17 amino acids. V gave up 0 bases and J gave up 5 bases; unmatched junction bases: 14. The sequence was collected from a man aged 30-40 years in good health. V is TRBV30 and J is TRBJ1-2; 8 nucleotides align to TRBD1. Sequenced input: naive CD4+ T cells sorted from blood. Described subset: CD45RA+ positively selected. The CDR3 loop reads CAWSVFFKTGDGYGYTF. CDR3 bases: TGTGCCTGGAGTGTCTTTTTTAAGACAGGGGATGGGTATGGCTACACCTTC.